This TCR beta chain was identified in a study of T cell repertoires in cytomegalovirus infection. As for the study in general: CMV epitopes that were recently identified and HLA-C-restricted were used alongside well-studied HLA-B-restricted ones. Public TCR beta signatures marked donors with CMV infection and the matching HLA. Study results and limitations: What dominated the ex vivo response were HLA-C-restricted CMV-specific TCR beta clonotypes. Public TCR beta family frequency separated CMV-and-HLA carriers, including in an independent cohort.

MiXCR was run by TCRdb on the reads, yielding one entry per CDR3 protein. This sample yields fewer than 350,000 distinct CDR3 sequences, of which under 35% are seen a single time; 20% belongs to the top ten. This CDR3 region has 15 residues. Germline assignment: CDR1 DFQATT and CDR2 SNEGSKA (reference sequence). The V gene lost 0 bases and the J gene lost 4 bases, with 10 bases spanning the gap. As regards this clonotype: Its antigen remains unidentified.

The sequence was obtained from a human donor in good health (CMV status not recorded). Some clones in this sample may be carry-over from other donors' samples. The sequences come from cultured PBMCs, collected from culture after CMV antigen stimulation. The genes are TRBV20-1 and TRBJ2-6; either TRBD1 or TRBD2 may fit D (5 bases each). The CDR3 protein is CSARDEGRGANVLTF. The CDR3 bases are TGCAGTGCTAGAGATGAGGGGCGAGGGGCCAACGTCCTGACTTTC.